This T cell receptor (beta chain) came from a study of blood T cell repertoires in COVID-19. Study overall: Researchers got acute and convalescent COVID-19 samples from the United States, Italy and Spain.

Study processing details: Nucleated cell counts were estimated from reference gene primer amplification. The assay was immunoSEQ multiplex PCR, and TCRdb's table has in-frame clones only and misses some. V, J and clone size are those of that table, while D and trimming were read from the DNA. In the table there are 88,000 or so clones, over 75% of which are singletons. Source material: peripheral blood. The receptor was isolated from a man aged 60 to 69 with acute or convalescent COVID-19.

CDR3 protein: CASSYSEGLGQFF. Written as DNA, the CDR3 is TGTGCCAGCAGTTACTCGGAGGGGCTGGGGCAGTTCTTC. The rearrangement uses TRBV6-2 or TRBV6-3 and TRBJ2-1; TRBD2 might be the D (6 bases). V was clipped by 0 bases and J by 12 bases, with 12 bases between them. CDR3 length: 13 amino acids. From germline, CDR1 is MNHEY and CDR2 SVGEGT.